This TCR beta chain was sequenced in a study of metastatic and nonmetastatic thyroid tumors. Study background: For malignant and benign thyroid patients, tumor or nodule tissue and blood were the sources whose repertoires were compared.

Notes on this clone: The target antigen is unknown. The junction does not match germline at one end; this may be a read error. Other DNA sequences from this sample encode an identical CDR3 as well.

Authors' processing steps: A classifier of distant metastasis in papillary thyroid cancer was built from CDR3 differences (across clinicopathological groups). TCRdb reanalyzed the PCR reads with MiXCR. TCRdb assigned the V and J calls; the authors' analysis was not used. The data show fewer than 40,000 clones, approximately 17% seen once. General study findings and limits: Patients with malignant thyroid tumors reportedly had significantly higher TCR beta diversity than those with benign nodules, in blood and tumor.

Not a single patient had been given any form of treatment at any point before undergoing thyroid surgery. This clonotype originated in a female donor with papillary thyroid cancer or a benign thyroid nodule (not recorded which). Some clones in this sample may be carry-over from other donors' samples. Specimen: tumor tissue.

The CDR3 here is CASSLGGIGAQEAFF. In nucleotides, the CDR3 is TGTGCAAGCAGCTTGGGGGGGATAGGAGCACAGGAAGCTTTCTTT. This rearrangement joins TRBV5-6 to TRBJ1-1; TRBD1 might be the D (5 bases). CDR1 is SGHDT, CDR2 YYEEEE, per germline. The CDR3 sequence is 15 residues long.